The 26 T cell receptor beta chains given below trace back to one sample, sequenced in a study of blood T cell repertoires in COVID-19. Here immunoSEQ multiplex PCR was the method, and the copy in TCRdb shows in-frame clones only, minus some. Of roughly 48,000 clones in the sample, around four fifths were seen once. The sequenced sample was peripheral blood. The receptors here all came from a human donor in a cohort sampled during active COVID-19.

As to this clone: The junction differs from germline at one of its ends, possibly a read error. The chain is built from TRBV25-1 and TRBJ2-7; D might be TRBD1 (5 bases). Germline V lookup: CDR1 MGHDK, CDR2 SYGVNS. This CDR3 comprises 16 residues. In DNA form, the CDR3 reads TGTGCCAGCAGTGAATCGAAGGGGTATAGCTCCTACGGGCAGTACTTC. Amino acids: CASSESKGYSSYGQYF.

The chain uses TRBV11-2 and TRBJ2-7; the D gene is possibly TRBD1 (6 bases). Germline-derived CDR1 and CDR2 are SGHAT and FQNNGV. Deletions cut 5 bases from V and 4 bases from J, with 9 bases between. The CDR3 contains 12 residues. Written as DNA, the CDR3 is TGTGCCAGCAGCCGACAGGATTACGAGCAGTACTTC. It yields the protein CASSRQDYEQYF.

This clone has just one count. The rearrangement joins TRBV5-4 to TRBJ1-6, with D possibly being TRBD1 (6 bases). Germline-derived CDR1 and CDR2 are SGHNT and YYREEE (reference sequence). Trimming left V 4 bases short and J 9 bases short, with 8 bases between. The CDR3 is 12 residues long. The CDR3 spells CASSLDSSPLHF. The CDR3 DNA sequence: TGTGCCAGCAGCCTGGACAGTTCACCCCTCCACTTT. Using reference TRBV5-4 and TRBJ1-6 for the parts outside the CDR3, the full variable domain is ETGVTQSPTHLIKTRGQQVTLRCSSQSGHNTVSWYQQALGQGPQFIFQYYREEENGRGNFPPRFSGLQFPNYSSELNVNALELDDSALYLCASSLDSSPLHFGNGTRLTVT.

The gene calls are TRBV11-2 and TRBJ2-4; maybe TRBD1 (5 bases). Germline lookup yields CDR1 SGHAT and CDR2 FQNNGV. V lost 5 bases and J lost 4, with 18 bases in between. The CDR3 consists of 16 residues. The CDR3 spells CASSLQLRDYKNIQYF. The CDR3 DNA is TGTGCCAGCAGCCTACAACTCAGGGATTATAAAAACATTCAGTACTTC.

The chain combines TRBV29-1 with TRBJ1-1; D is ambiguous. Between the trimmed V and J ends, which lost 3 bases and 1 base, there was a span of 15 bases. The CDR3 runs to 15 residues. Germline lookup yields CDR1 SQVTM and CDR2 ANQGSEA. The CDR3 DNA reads TGCAGCGTTGACGAAAGTCGACACTCGAACACTGAAGCTTTCTTT. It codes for CSVDESRHSNTEAFF.

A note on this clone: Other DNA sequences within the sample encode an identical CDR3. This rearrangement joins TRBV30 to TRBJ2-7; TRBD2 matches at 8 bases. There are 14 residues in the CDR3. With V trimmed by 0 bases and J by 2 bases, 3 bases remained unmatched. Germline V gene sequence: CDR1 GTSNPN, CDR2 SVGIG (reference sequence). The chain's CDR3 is CAWSVPGGAYEQYF. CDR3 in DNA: TGTGCCTGGAGTGTACCGGGGGGGGCCTACGAGCAGTACTTC.

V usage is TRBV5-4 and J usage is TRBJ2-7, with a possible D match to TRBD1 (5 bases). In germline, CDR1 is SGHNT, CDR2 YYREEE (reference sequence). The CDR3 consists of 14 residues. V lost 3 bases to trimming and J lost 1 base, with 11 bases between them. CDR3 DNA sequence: TGTGCCAGCAGCTCCAAAAGGGGTTCCTACGAGCAGTACTTC. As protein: CASSSKRGSYEQYF.

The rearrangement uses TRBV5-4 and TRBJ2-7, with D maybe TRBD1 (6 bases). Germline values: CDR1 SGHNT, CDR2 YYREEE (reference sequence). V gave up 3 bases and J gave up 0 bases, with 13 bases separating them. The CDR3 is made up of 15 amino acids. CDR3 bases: TGTGCCAGCAGCTCTACAGGGACCATCTCCTACGAGCAGTACTTC. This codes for CASSSTGTISYEQYF. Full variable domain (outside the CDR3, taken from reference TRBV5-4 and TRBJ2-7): ETGVTQSPTHLIKTRGQQVTLRCSSQSGHNTVSWYQQALGQGPQFIFQYYREEENGRGNFPPRFSGLQFPNYSSELNVNALELDDSALYLCASSSTGTISYEQYFGPGTRLTVT.

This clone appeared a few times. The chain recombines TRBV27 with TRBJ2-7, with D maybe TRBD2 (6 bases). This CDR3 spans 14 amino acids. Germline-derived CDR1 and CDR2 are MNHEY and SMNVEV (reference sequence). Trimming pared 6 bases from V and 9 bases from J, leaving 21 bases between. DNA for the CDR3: TGTGCCAGCAGCCCCTCCGGGGAAGTCGGGGGGCAGTACTTC. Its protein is CASSPSGEVGGQYF.

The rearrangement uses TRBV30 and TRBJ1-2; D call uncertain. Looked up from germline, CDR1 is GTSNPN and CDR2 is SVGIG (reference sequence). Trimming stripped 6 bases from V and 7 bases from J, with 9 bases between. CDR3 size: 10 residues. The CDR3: CACPQCGYTF. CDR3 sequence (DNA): TGTGCCTGCCCCCAATGTGGCTACACCTTC.

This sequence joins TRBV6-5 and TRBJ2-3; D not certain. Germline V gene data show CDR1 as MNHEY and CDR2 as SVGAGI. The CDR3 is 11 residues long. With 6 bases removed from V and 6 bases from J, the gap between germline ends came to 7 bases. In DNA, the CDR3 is TGTGCCAGCAGCCGGGTGGATACGCAGTATTTT. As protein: CASSRVDTQYF.

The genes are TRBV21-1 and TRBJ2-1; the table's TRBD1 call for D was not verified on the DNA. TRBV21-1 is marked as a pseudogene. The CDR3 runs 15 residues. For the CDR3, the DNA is TGTGCCAGCAGGGTAGACCAGGGGCAAACGAATGAGCAGTTCTTC. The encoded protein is CASRVDQGQTNEQFF.

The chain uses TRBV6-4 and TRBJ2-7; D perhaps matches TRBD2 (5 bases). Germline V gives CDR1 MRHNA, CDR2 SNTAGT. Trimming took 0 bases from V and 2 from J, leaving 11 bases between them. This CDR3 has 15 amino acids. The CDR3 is CASSDSGGFPYEQYF. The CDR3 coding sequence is TGTGCCAGCAGTGACTCGGGCGGGTTCCCCTACGAGCAGTACTTC.

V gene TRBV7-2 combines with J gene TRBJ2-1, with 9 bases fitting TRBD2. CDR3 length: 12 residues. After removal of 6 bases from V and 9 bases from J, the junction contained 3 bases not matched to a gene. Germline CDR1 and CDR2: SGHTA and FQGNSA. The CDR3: CASSRAGGEQFF. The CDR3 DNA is TGTGCCAGCAGTCGAGCGGGAGGTGAGCAGTTCTTC. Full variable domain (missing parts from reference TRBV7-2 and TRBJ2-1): GAGVSQSPSNKVTEKGKDVELRCDPISGHTALYWYRQSLGQGLEFLIYFQGNSAPDKSGLPSDRFSAERTGGSVSTLTIQRTQQEDSAVYLCASSRAGGEQFFGPGTRLTVL.

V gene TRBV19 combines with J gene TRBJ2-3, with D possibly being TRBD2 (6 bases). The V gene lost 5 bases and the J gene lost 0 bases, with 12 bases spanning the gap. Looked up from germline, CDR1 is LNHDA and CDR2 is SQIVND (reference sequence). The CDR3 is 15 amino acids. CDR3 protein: CASSPGGASTDTQYF. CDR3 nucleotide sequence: TGTGCCAGTAGTCCGGGCGGGGCGAGCACAGATACGCAGTATTTT.

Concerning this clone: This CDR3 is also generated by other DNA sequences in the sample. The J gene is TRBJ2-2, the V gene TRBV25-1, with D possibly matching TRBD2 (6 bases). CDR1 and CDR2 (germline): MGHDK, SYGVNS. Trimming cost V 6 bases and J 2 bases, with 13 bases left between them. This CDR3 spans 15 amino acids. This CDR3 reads CASRQTGLNTGELFF. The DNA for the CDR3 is TGTGCCAGCAGACAGACGGGACTTAACACCGGGGAGCTGTTTTTT.

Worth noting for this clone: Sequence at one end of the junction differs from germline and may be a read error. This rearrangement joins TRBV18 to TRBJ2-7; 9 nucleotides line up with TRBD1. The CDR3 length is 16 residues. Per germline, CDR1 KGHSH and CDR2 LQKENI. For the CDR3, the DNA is TGTGCCAGCTCATCACCTACAGGGGGCGCACCCTACGAGCAGTACTTC. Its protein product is CASSSPTGGAPYEQYF.

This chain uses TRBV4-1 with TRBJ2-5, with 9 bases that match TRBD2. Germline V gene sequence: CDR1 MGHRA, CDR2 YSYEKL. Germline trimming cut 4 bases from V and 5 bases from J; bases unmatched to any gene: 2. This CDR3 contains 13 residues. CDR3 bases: TGCGCCAGCAGCCTCGGACTAGCGGAGACCCAGTACTTC. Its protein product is CASSLGLAETQYF.

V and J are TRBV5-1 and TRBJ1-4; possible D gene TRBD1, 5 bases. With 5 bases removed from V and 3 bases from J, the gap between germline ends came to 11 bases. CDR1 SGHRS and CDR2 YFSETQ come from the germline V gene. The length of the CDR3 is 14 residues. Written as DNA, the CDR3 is TGCGCCAGCAGTCCAGGGTTTTCTAATGAAAAACTGTTTTTT. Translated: CASSPGFSNEKLFF.

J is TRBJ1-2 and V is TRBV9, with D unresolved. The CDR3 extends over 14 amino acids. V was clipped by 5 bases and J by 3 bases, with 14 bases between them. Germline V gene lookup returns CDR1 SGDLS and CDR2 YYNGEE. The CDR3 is CASRRSGSYYGYTF. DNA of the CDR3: TGTGCCAGCAGACGATCCGGGAGCTACTATGGCTACACCTTC.

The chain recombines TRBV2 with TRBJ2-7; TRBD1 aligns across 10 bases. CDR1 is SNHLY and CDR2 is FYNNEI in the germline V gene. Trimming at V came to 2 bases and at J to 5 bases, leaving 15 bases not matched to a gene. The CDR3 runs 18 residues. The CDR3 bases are TGTGCCAGCAGTGAAAGGGACAGGGGATTCCCCTTCGAGGACGAGCAGTACTTC. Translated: CASSERDRGFPFEDEQYF.

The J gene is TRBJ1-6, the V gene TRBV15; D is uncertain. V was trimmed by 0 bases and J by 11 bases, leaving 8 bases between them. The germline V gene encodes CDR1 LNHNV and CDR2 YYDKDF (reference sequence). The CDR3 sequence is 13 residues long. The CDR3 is CATSRDSGAPLHF. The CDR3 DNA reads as TGTGCCACCAGCAGAGATTCGGGTGCACCCCTCCACTTT.

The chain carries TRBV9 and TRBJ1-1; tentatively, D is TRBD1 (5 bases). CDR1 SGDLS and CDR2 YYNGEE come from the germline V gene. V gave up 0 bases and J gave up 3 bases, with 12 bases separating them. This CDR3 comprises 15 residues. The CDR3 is CASSVEIGGYTEAFF. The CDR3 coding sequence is TGTGCCAGCAGCGTAGAAATCGGGGGGTACACTGAAGCTTTCTTT.

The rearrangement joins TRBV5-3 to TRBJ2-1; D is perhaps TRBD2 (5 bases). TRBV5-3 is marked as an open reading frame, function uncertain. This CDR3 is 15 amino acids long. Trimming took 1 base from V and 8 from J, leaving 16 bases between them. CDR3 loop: CARSLFYVLDYEQFF. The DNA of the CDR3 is TGTGCCAGAAGCTTGTTCTACGTACTAGACTATGAGCAGTTCTTC.

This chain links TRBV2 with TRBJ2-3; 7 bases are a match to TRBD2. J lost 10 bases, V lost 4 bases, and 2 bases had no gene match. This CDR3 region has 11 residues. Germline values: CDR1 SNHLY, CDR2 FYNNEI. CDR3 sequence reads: CASSVRGAQYF. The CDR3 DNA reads TGTGCCAGCAGTGTCCGGGGGGCGCAGTATTTT.

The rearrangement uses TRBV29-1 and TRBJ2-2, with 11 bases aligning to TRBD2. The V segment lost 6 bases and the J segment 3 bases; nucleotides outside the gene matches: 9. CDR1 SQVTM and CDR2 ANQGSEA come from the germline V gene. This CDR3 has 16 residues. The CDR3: CSVKGIAGGYTGELFF. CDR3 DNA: TGCAGCGTCAAGGGGATAGCGGGGGGGTACACCGGGGAGCTGTTTTTT.